The source of this TCR beta chain is a study of human T cells and chemical hapten exposure. For the study at large: The study sensitized with 2% DPC on a roughly 2 cm by roughly 2 cm patch of upper inner arm skin.

The time point is: patch test 1, 2 weeks after DPC sensitization. Regarding treatment: therapeutic diphenylcyclopropenone sensitization with weekly scalp DPC. Blood was collected ahead of every patch test applied. Trimming cost V 6 bases and J 2 bases, with 11 bases left between them. The CDR3 sequence is 13 residues long. Germline-derived CDR1 and CDR2 are MDHEN and SYDVKM. MiXCR was run by TCRdb on the RACE reads, yielding one entry per CDR3 protein. The repertoire holds 340,000 or so distinct CDR3 sequences, with 6% to 8.5% as singletons. This receptor was identified in a woman under 30 with alopecia areata. Some clones in this sample may be carry-over from other donors' samples. The sample consisted of whole blood, taken in connection with sensitization to the hapten diphenylcyclopropenone (DPC). V is TRBV28 and J is TRBJ2-7; D is ambiguous. The CDR3 DNA is TGTGCCAGCAGCCTCCCCCTCCCCTACGAGCAGTACTTC. This gives the protein CASSLPLPYEQYF. Supplemented by reference TRBV28 and TRBJ2-7, the full variable domain reads DVKVTQSSRYLVKRTGEKVFLECVQDMDHENMFWYRQDPGLGLRLIYFSYDVKMKEKGDIPEGYSVSREKKERFSLILESASTNQTSMYLCASSLPLPYEQYFGPGTRLTVT.